This TCR beta chain comes out of a study of beta chain features in type 1 diabetes. Study in general: Regarding age, gender and cell yields, patients proved similar to healthy donors.

The CDR3 length is 12 residues. CDR1 is GTSNPN, CDR2 SVGIG, per germline (reference sequence). Trimming cost V 4 bases and J 5 bases, with 8 bases left between them. This clone has more than one count but fewer than ten. Its matching antigen is unknown. Findings and limits, study-wide: With patients and controls alike, PCR might favor shorter templates to an equal degree. Lower insertion and higher deletion counts appeared at VDJ junctions in type 1 diabetes patients.

Expressed TCRB transcripts were sequenced because the entire RNA isolate underwent reverse transcription. Mean yield for stem cell-like memory T cell samples was about a million reads. Sequencing was performed with immunoSEQ multiplex PCR; in TCRdb, only in-frame clones are kept and a portion is missing. The profile covers approximately 120,000 clones, with roughly 43% appearing a single time and about 0.07% taken by the ten largest. The TCR sequence derives from a young woman in good health. The chain combines TRBV30 with TRBJ2-2, with D uncertain. Specimen: stem cell memory CD4+ T cells from blood. CDR3 nucleotides: TGTGCCTGGACCCCCCGGACCGGGGAGCTGTTTTTT. Translation: CAWTPRTGELFF. Variable domain in full (rest from reference TRBV30 and TRBJ2-2): SQTIHQWPATLVQPVGSPLSLECTVEGTSNPNLYWYRQAAGRGLQLLFYSVGIGQISSEVPQNLSASRPQDRQFILSSKKLLLSDSGFYLCAWTPRTGELFFGEGSRLTVL.